This T cell receptor (beta chain) was observed in a study of blood T cell repertoires in COVID-19. Study information: Nucleic acid was either cDNA or gDNA, and it came from T cells, B-cell-depleted T cells, or PBMCs.

TCRdb's table, derived via immunoSEQ multiplex PCR, lists solely in-frame clones and lacks some. The sample has about 170,000 clones; approximately 84% are singletons. The germline V and J ends were trimmed by 3 bases and 6 bases, with 9 bases remaining between them. Germline-derived CDR1 and CDR2 are SGHNT and YENEEA. The CDR3 is made up of 13 amino acids. On this clone itself: The same CDR3 also results from other DNA sequences found in this sample.

The specimen was peripheral blood. The rearrangement uses TRBV11-3 and TRBJ2-1; tentative D call: TRBD2 (7 bases). The receptor was derived from a man between 18 and 35 years old with active or convalescent COVID-19. The CDR3 is CASSLGGANEQFF. The DNA of the CDR3 is TGTGCCAGCAGCTTGGGGGGGGCCAATGAGCAGTTCTTC.